This T cell receptor (beta chain) is drawn from a study of T cell repertoires in cytomegalovirus infection. Overall study context: In the study, CMV epitopes included recently identified HLA-C-restricted and well-studied HLA-B-restricted ones. Study results and limitations: Totalled public TCR beta family frequency picked out people who carried CMV plus the relevant HLA. CMV-specific TCR beta clonotypes restricted by HLA-C dominated the ex vivo response.

Points on this clonotype: Antigen unknown.

V was clipped by 3 bases and J by 1 base; unmatched bases: 7. CDR3 length: 16 amino acids. Germline V CDR1 and CDR2: MNHEY, SMNVEV (reference sequence). Via MiXCR, TCRdb re-called the reads, giving one row per CDR3 protein. Among roughly 920,000 distinct CDR3 sequences listed, around 32% were seen once. The TCR sequence derives from a human donor in good health (CMV status not recorded). Some clones in this sample may be carry-over from other donors' samples. Here the sequenced sample was cultured CD8+ T cells from PBMCs, taken from culture after CMV antigen stimulation. The chain recombines TRBV27 with TRBJ1-1, with TRBD1 identical over 8 bases. DNA of the CDR3: TGTGCCAGCAGTTTCCGATTCAGGGGGCAGAACACTGAAGCTTTCTTT. This codes for CASSFRFRGQNTEAFF.